This T cell receptor (beta chain) was retrieved from a study of identical twins. This clonotype was recorded a few times. Each cDNA held unique molecular identifiers, and template switching gave it a universal primer site. TCRdb used MiXCR to reprocess the 5' RACE reads, holding one entry per CDR3 protein. The sample consists of roughly 1,500,000 distinct CDR3 sequences, about 32% of them appearing once. Trimming took 7 bases from V and 7 from J; bases not matched to a gene: 7. Germline lookup yields CDR1 SNHLY and CDR2 FYNNEI. The CDR3 runs 13 residues. Sequenced sample: cord blood. V usage is TRBV2 and J usage is TRBJ1-2, with 9 nucleotides matching TRBD1. This clonotype originated in a newborn girl in good health. As DNA, the CDR3 is TGTGCCAGCACCTGGACAGGGGATCGTGGCTACACCTTC. Protein product: CASTWTGDRGYTF.